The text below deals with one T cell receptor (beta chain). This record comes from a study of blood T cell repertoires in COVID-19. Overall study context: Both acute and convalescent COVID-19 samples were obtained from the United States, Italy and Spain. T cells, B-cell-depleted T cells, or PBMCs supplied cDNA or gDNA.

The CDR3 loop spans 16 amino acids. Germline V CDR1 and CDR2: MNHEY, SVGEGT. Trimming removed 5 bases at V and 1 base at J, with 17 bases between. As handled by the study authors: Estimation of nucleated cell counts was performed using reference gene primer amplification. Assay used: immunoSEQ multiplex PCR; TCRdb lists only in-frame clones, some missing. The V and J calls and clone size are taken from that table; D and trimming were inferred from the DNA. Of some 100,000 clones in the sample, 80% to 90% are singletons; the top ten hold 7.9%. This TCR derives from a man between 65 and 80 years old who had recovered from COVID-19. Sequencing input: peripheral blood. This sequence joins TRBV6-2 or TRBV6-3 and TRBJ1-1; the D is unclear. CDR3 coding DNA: TGTGCCAGCAGTAGCTTATCGGAGCCCAGGAACACTGAAGCTTTCTTT. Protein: CASSSLSEPRNTEAFF.